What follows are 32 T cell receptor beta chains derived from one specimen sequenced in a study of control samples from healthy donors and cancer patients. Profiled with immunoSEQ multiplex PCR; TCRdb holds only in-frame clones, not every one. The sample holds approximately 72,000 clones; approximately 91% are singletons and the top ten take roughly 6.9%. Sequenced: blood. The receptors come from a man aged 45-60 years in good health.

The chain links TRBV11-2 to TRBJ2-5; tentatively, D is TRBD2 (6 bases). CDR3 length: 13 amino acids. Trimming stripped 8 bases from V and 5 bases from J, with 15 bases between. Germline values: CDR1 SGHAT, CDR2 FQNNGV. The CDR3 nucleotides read TGTGCCAGCCGGACTCCCCGGGGGGAGACCCAGTACTTC. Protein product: CASRTPRGETQYF.

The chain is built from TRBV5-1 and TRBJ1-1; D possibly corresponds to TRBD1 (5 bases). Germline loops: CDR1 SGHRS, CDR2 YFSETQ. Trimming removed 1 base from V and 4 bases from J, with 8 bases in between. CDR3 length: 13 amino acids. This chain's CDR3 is CASSLRQGTEAFF. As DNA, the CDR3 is TGCGCCAGCAGCTTGCGGCAGGGCACTGAAGCTTTCTTT.

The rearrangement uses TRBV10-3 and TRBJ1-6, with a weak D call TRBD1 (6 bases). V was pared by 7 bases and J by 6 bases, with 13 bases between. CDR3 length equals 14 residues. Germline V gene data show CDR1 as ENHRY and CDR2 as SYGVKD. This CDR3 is CAIKENRANSPLHF. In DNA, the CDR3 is TGTGCCATCAAGGAGAACAGGGCTAATTCACCCCTCCACTTT.

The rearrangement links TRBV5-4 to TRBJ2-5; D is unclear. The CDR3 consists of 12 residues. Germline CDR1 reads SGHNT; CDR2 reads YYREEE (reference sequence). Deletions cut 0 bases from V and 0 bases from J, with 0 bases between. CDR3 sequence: CASSLDQETQYF. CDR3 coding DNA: TGTGCCAGCAGCTTGGACCAAGAGACCCAGTACTTC.

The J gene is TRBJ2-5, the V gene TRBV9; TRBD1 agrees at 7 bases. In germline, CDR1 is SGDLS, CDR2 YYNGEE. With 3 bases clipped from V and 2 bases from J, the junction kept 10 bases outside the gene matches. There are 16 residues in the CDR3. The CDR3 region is CASSGYRDSLQETQYF. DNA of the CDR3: TGTGCCAGCAGCGGATACCGGGACAGTCTACAAGAGACCCAGTACTTC.

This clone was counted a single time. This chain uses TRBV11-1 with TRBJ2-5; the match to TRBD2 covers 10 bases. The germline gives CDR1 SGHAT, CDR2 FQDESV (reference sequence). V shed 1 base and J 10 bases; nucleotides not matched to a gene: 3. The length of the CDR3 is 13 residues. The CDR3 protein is CASSLERGGYQYF. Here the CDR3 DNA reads TGTGCCAGCAGCTTAGAGCGGGGGGGCTACCAGTACTTC. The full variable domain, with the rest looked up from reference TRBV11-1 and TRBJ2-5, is EAEVAQSPRYKITEKSQAVAFWCDPISGHATLYWYRQILGQGPELLVQFQDESVVDDSQLPKDRFSAERLKGVDSTLKIQPAELGDSAMYLCASSLERGGYQYFGPGTRLLVL.

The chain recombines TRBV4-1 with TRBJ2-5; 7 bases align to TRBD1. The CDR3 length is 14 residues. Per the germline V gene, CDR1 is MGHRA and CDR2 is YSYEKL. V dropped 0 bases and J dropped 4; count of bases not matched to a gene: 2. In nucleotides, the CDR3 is TGCGCCAGCAGCCAAGATCACAGGGGAGAGACCCAGTACTTC. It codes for CASSQDHRGETQYF.

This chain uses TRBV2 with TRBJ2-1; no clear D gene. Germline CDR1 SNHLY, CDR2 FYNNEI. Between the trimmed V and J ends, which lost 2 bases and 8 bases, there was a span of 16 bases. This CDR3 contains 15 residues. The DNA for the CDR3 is TGTGCCAGCAGTGAACGTGGCAGGATAAGCGATGAGCAGTTCTTC. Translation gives CASSERGRISDEQFF.

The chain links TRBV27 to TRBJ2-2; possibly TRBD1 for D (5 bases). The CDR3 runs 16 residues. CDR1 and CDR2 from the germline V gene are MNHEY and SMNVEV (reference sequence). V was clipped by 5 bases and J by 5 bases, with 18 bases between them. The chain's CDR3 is CASSQPLQGWTGELFF. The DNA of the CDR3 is TGTGCCAGCAGTCAGCCCCTCCAGGGTTGGACCGGGGAGCTGTTTTTT.

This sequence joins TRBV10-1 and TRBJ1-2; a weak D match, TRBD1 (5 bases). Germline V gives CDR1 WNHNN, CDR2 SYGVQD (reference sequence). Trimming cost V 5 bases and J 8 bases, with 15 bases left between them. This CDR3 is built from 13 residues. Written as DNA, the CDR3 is TGCGCCAGCAGTAAGGACACCTCCTGGGGCTACACCTTC. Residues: CASSKDTSWGYTF.

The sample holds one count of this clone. The CDR3 loop reads CASSWGTGSYNEQFF. The CDR3 DNA reads TGTGCCAGTAGTTGGGGGACAGGCTCCTACAATGAGCAGTTCTTC. The chain carries TRBV19 and TRBJ2-1; TRBD1 matches at 8 bases. Unmatched junction bases numbered 3, after V lost 5 bases and J lost 0 bases. CDR3 length: 15 residues. Germline V lookup: CDR1 LNHDA, CDR2 SQIVND (reference sequence).

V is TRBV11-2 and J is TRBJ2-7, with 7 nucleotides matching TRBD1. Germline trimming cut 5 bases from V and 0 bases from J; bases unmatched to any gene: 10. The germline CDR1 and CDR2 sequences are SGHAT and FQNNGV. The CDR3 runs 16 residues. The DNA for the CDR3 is TGTGCCAGCAGCCACCTACAGGGGAAGCGCTCCTACGAGCAGTACTTC. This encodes CASSHLQGKRSYEQYF.

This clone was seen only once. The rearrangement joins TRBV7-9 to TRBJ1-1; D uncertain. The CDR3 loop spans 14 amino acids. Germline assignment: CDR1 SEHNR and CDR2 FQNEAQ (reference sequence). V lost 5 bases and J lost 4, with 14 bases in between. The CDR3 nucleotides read TGTGCCAGCAGCCGACAACCCCGGGGCACTGAAGCTTTCTTT. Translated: CASSRQPRGTEAFF.

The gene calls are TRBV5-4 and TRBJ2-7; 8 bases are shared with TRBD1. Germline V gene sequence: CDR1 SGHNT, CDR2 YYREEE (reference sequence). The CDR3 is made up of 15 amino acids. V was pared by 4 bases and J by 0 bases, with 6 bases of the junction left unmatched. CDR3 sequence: CASSPGQVLSYEQYF. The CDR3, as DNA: TGTGCCAGCAGCCCGGGACAGGTTCTCTCCTACGAGCAGTACTTC.

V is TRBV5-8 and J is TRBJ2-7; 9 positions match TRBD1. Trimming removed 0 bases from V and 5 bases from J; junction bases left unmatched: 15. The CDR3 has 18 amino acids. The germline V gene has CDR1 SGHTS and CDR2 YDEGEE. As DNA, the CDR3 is TGTGCCAGCAGCTTGGTAGTTTTCATAGGGACAGGGACCCACGAGCAGTACTTC. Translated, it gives CASSLVVFIGTGTHEQYF. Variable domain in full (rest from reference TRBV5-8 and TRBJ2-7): EAGVTQSPTHLIKTRGQQATLRCSPISGHTSVYWYQQALGLGLQFLLWYDEGEERNRGNFPPRFSGRQFPNYSSELNVNALELEDSALYLCASSLVVFIGTGTHEQYFGPGTRLTVT.

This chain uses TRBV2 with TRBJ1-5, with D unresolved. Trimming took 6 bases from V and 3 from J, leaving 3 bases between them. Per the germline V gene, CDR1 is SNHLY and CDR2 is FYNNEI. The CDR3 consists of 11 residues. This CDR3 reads CASSLNQPQHF. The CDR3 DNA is TGTGCCAGCAGCCTCAATCAGCCCCAGCATTTT.

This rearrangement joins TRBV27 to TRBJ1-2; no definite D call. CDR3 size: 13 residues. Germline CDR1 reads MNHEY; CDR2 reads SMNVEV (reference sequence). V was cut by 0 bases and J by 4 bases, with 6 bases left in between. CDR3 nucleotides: TGTGCCAGCAGTTTATCTTCTCTCTATGGCTACACCTTC. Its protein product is CASSLSSLYGYTF.

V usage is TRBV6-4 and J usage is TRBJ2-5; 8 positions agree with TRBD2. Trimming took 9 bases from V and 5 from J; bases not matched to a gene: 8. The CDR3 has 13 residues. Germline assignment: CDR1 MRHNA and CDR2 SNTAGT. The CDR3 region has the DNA TGTGCCAGAACTCCGGGAGGGCGCGAGACCCAGTACTTC. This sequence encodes CARTPGGRETQYF.

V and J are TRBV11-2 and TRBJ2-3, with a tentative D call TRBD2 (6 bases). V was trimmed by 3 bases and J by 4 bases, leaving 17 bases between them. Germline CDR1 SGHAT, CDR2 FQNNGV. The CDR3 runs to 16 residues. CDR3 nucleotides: TGTGCCAGCAGCTTGGGACTTGATCGGGTGGCAGATACGCAGTATTTT. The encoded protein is CASSLGLDRVADTQYF.

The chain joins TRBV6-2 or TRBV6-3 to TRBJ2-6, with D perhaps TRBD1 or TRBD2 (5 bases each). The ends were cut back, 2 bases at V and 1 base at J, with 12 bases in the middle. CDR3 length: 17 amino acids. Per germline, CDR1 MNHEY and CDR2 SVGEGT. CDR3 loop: CASSYRGWGSGANVLTF. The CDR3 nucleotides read TGTGCCAGCAGTTACAGGGGCTGGGGGTCTGGGGCCAACGTCCTGACTTTC.

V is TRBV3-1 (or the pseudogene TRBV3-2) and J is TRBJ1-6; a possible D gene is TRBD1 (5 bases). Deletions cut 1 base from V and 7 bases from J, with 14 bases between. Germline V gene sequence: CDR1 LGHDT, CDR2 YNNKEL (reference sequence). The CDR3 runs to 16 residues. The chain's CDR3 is CASSQAWGLDNSPLHF. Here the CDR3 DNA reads TGTGCCAGCAGCCAAGCTTGGGGCCTCGACAATTCACCCCTCCACTTT.

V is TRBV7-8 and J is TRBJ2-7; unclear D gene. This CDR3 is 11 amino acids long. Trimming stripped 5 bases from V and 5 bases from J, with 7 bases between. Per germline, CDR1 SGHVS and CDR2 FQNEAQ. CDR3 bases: TGTGCCAGCAGCCTGACCCACGAGCAGTACTTC. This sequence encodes CASSLTHEQYF.

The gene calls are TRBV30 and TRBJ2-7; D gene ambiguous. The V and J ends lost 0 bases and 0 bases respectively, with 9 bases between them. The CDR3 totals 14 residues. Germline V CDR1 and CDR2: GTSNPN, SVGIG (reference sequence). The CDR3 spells CAWSVDGSSYEQYF. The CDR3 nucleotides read TGTGCCTGGAGTGTAGACGGCAGCTCCTACGAGCAGTACTTC.

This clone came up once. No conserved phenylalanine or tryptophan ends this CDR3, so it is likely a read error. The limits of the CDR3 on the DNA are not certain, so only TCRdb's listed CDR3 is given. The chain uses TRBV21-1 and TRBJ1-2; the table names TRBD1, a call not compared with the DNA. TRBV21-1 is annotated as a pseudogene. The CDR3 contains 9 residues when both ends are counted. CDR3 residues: CASSKTKQG.

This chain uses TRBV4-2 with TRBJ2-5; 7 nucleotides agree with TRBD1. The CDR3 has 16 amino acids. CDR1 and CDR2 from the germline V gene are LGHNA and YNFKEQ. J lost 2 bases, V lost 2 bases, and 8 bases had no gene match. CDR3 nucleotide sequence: TGTGCCAGCAGCCAACAAGTTGGGGGACAGCAAGAGACCCAGTACTTC. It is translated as CASSQQVGGQQETQYF.

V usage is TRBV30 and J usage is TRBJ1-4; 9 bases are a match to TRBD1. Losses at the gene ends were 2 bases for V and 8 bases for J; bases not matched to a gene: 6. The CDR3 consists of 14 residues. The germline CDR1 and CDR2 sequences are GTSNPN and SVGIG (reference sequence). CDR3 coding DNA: TGTGCCTGGAGTTACGGACAGGGGCAAGAAAAACTGTTTTTT. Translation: CAWSYGQGQEKLFF. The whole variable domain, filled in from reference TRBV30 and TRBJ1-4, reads SQTIHQWPATLVQPVGSPLSLECTVEGTSNPNLYWYRQAAGRGLQLLFYSVGIGQISSEVPQNLSASRPQDRQFILSSKKLLLSDSGFYLCAWSYGQGQEKLFFGSGTQLSVL.

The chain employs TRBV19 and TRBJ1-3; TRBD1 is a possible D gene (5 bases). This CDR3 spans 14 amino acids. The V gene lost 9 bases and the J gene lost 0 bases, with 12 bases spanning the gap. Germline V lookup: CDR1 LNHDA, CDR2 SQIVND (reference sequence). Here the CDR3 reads CASPLGGSGNTIYF. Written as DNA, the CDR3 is TGTGCCAGCCCCCTGGGGGGCTCTGGAAACACCATATATTTT.

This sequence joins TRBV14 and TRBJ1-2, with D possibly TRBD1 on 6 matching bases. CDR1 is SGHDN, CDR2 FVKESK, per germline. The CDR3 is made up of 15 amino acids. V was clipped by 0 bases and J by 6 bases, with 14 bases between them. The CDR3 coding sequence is TGTGCCAGCAGCCAAGATGTAGGGGGGCGGAATGGCTACACCTTC. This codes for CASSQDVGGRNGYTF.

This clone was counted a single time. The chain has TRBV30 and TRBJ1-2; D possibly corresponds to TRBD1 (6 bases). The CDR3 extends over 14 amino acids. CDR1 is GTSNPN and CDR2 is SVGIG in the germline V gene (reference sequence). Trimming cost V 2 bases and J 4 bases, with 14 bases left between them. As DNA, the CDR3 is TGTGCCTGGAGTCGGGCCTCCAGGGGCTATGGCTACACCTTC. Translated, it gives CAWSRASRGYGYTF. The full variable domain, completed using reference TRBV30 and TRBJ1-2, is SQTIHQWPATLVQPVGSPLSLECTVEGTSNPNLYWYRQAAGRGLQLLFYSVGIGQISSEVPQNLSASRPQDRQFILSSKKLLLSDSGFYLCAWSRASRGYGYTFGSGTRLTVV.

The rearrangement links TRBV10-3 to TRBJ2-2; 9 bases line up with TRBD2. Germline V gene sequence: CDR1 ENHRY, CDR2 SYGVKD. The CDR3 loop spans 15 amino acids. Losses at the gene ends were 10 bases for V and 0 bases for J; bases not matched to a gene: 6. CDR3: CATLERGANTGELFF. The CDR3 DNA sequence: TGTGCCACCCTGGAGCGGGGGGCGAACACCGGGGAGCTGTTTTTT.

CDR3 in DNA: TGTGCCAGCAGCCAGACAGGGGTCACAGATACGCAGTATTTT. This translates into CASSQTGVTDTQYF. V and J are TRBV5-4 and TRBJ2-3; TRBD1 aligns across 8 bases. The V gene end was trimmed by 4 bases and the J gene end by 2 bases; junction bases not matched to a gene: 3. CDR1 and CDR2 from the germline V gene are SGHNT and YYREEE (reference sequence). This CDR3 has 14 residues.

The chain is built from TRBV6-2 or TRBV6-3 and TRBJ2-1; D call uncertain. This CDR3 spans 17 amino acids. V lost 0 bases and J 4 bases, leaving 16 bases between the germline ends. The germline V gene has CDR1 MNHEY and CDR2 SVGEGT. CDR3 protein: CASSYSGGVGGYNEQFF. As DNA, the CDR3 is TGTGCCAGCAGTTACTCCGGTGGGGTCGGCGGTTACAATGAGCAGTTCTTC.